This T cell receptor (beta chain) was retrieved from a study of CD8 T cells in Susac syndrome (dated 2019 in TCRdb). Regarding the research as a whole: Among the sequenced Susac syndrome patients, over five had clinically active disease and about 8 were in clinical remission. At blood withdrawal, Susac syndrome patients were either therapy-naive, taking corticosteroids (in some cases with IVIg as well), or taking IVIg alone. Repertoire sequencing was used to test whether CD8+ T cell activation and differentiation in Susac syndrome was antigen driven. The study compared CD8+ T cell repertoire clonality among approximately twelve healthy donors, around 14 Susac syndrome patients and some 16 multiple sclerosis patients. Beyond this particular receptor, the publication reports: The number of individuals in the TCR sequencing and HLA analysis was acknowledged as relatively small. Clonal expansion was seen in Susac syndrome CD8+ repertoires, peaking in CD8+ TEMRA cells and being greater in clinically active patients than in remitting ones. Looking at Susac-specific public clones, the researchers identified approximately 15 in the total CD8+ repertoire and several in the CD8+ TEMRA repertoire.

Peripheral blood CD8+ and CD4+ T cells from healthy donors, Susac syndrome patients and multiple sclerosis patients were profiled using high-throughput TCR beta sequencing. Susac syndrome patients met recently defined diagnostic criteria for definite or probable disease. Bulk CD8+ and CD4+ T cells were purified by magnetic negative isolation, while CD8+ TEMRA cells were enriched using FACS. Blood was collected in EDTA tubes and processed within 24 hours, with PBMCs isolated through density gradient centrifugation. PBMCs intended for TCR sequencing were frozen in liquid nitrogen and were later thawed in a 37 degrees C water bath. The sorted or isolated CD4+, CD8+ and CD8+ TEMRA cells reached a purity of at least 90%. Concerning this clonotype: The specificity of this receptor is unknown. There are no base qualities to consult, and no much larger clone falls within one base.

From the cysteine up to the phenylalanine, the CDR3 has a length of 14 residues. Here the CDR3 DNA is all that survives: 42 bases in frame from base 1. Via the germline V gene, CDR1 is SGHRS and CDR2 YFSETQ. Trimming costs V 0 bases and J 4 bases, and their ends lie 8 bases apart. RNA was extracted with the RNeasy kit and about 0.45 to 1 ug was reverse transcribed using random hexamers. TCR beta CDR3 regions were amplified with the immunoSEQ multiplex PCR assay covering 54 Vbeta and 13 Jbeta segments. PCR amplification bias was corrected using a synthetic template baseline for primer optimization and computational correction. The original methods were these. Reads were annotated to V, D and J genes according to IMGT and were analyzed with immunoSEQ Analyzer, with only productive sequences retained. To calculate clonality, Shannon entropy was normalized by log2 of the number of productive unique sequences and then subtracted from one. For each patient and control, public and private clones were evaluated within the 100 most prevalent clones. A clone was defined as Susac-specific if it was absent from the healthy and MS cohorts, from approximately 980 published viral clones and from other ImmuneACCESS disease sequences. TCRdb passed the public sequencing reads through fastp at Q25 and MiXCR, retaining productive beta sequences. Identical CDR3 protein sequences are pooled into one entry, listed with their most common genes and DNA. For this entry, the V and J calls and clone size follow TCRdb and not the study's own pipeline. Across this sample there are approximately 87,000 distinct CDR3 sequences, with roughly 96% seen only once. The ten largest clonotypes hold roughly 0.4% of the sample.

The TCR originated in a human donor with Susac syndrome. The chain uses TRBV5-1 and TRBJ2-1; the D gene lacks a confident call. Sequenced sample: CD8+ T cells from PBMCs. CDR3 reads: CASSLEEIYNEQFF. The DNA sequence is TGCGCCAGCAGCTTGGAGGAAATATACAATGAGCAGTTCTTC.